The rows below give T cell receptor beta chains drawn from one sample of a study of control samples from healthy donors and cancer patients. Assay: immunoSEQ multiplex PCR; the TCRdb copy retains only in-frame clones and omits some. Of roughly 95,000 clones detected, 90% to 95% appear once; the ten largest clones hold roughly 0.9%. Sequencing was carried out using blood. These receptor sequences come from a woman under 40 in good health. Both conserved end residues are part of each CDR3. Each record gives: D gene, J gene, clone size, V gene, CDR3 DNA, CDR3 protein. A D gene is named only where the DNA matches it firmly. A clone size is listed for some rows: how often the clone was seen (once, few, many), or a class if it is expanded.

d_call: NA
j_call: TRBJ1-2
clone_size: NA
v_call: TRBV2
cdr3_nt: TGTGCCAGCTCAGCTGACAGGCGGACTAACTATGGCTACACCTTC
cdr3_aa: CASSADRRTNYGYTF

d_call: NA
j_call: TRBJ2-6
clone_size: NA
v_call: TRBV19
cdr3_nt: TGTGCCAGTAGGTCCGGGACAGGGAGACTAGCGGGTTACTCTGGGGCCAACGTCCTGACTTTC
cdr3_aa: CASRSGTGRLAGYSGANVLTF

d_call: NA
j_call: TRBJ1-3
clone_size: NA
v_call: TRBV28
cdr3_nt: TGTGCCAGCAGTCCAGGGGCATACTCTGGAAACACCATATATTTT
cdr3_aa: CASSPGAYSGNTIYF

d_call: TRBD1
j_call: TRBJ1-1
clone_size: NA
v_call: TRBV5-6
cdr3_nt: TGTGCCAGCAGCTTGGGACAGGGAGCTTTCTTT
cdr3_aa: CASSLGQGAFF

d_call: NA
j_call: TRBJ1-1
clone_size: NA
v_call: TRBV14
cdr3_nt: TGTGCCAGCAGCCAAGATGTAGGCGGGGGTGTTAAGACTGAAGCTTTCTTT
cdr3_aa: CASSQDVGGGVKTEAFF

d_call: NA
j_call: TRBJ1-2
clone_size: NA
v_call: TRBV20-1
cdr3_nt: TGCAGTGCTATTGACAGTTTTTATGGCTACACCTTC
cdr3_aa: CSAIDSFYGYTF

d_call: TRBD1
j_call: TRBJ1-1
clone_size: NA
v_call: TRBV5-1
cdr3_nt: TGCGCCAGCAGCAAAACACAGACAGGGGCGCCTGAAGCTTTCTTT
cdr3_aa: CASSKTQTGAPEAFF

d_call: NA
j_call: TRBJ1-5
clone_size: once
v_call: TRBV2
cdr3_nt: TGTGCCAGCAGACCGGGGGGGAATCAGCCCCAGCATTTT
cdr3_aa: CASRPGGNQPQHF

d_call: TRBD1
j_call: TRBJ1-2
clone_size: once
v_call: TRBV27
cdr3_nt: TGTGCCAGCAGTTTACAGGGGGCGGGCGGCTACACCTTC
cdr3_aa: CASSLQGAGGYTF

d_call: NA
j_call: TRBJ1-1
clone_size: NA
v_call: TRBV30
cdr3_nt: TGTGCCTGGAGTAACGGCAGGAGGAACACTGAAGCTTTCTTT
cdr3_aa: CAWSNGRRNTEAFF

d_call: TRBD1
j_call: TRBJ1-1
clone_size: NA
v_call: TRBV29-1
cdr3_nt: TGCAGCGCCCCCAGGACAGGGTTTGAAGCTTTCTTT
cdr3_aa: CSAPRTGFEAFF

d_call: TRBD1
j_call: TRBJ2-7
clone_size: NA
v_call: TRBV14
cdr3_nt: TGTGCCAGCAGCCAAGACCCGGGACAGCACCCATACGAGCAGTACTTC
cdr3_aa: CASSQDPGQHPYEQYF

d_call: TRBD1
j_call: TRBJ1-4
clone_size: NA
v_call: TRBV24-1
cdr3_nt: TGTGCCACTCCCCCAGGGGGCGTCATTACTAATGAAAAACTGTTTTTT
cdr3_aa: CATPPGGVITNEKLFF

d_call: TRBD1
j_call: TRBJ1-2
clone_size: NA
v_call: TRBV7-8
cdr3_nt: TGTGCCAGCAGCTTCCGGGACAGGGGCTACACCTTC
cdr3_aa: CASSFRDRGYTF

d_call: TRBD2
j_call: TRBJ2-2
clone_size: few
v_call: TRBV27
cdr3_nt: TGTGCCAGCCTACCCAGCGGGAGGGCCGGGGAGCTGTTTTTT
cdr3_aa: CASLPSGRAGELFF

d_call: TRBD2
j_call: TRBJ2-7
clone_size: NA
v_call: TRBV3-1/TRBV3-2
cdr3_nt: TGTGCCAGCAGCCGGGCCCGGGTAGCGGGGGACTACGAGCAGTACTTC
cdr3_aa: CASSRARVAGDYEQYF

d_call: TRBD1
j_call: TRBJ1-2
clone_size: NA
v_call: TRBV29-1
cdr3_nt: TGCAGCGTTGGTGAACCGGGACAGAACTATGGCTACACCTTC
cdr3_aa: CSVGEPGQNYGYTF

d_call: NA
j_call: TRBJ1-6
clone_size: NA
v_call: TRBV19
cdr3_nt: TGTGCCAGTAGTATCGTGGGGGGTGGAGATTCACCCCTCCACTTT
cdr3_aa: CASSIVGGGDSPLHF

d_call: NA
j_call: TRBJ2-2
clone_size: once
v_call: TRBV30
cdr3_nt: TGTGCCTGGAGAAAGTCGGTCTCCACCGGGGAGCTGTTTTTT
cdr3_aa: CAWRKSVSTGELFF

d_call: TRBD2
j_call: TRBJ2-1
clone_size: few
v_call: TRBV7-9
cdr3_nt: TGTGCCAGCAGGACTAGCGGGAGTCCGGATGAGCAGTTCTTC
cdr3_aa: CASRTSGSPDEQFF

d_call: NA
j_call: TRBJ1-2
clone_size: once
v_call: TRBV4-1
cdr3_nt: TGCCCCAGCAGCCAACTCGGGGTCCCGGGCTATGGCTACACCTTC
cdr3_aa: CPSSQLGVPGYGYTF

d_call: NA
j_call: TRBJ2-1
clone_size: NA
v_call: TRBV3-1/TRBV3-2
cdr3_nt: TGTGCCAGCAGCCGTACCGAAATCGAGCAGTTCTTC
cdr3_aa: CASSRTEIEQFF

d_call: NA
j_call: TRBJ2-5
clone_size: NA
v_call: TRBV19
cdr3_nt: TGTGCCAGTAGGGGGCTTGATATGGAGACCCAGTACTTC
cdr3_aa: CASRGLDMETQYF

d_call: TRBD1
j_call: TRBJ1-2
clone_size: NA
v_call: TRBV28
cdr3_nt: TGTGCCAGCAGTTTAATTGACAGGGGGGATGGCTACACCTTC
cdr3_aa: CASSLIDRGDGYTF

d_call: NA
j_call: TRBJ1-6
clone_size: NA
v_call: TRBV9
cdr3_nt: TGTGCCAGCAGCGTAGCAGGGGCTAATTCACCCCTCCACTTT
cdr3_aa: CASSVAGANSPLHF

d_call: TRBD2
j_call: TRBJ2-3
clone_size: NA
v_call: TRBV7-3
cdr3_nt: TGTGCCACCCCCGGGCCCAGCGGGACTAGCGGGGCTCGGGGAGATACGCAGTATTTT
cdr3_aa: CATPGPSGTSGARGDTQYF